This T cell receptor beta chain appears in the sequencing data of a study of blood T cell repertoires in COVID-19. On the study more broadly: Specimens from acute and convalescent COVID-19 originated in the United States, Italy and Spain.

Cohort 3 recovered donors had two negative PCRs, clearance, or symptom resolution. CDR3 length equals 22 residues. Trimming left V 2 bases short and J 5 bases short, with 36 bases between. CDR1 and CDR2 from the germline V gene are ENHRY and SYGVKD. Clones were read by immunoSEQ multiplex PCR, and TCRdb kept only the in-frame ones, dropping some. The top ten hold 2.5% to 3.5% of the sample, which has around 200,000 clones, roughly 80% seen once. The sequence was obtained from a woman in her twenties or thirties who had recovered from COVID-19. Specimen: PBMCs or T cells enriched from blood (not recorded which). The chain joins TRBV10-3 to TRBJ1-2, with D perhaps matching TRBD1 (5 bases). Here the CDR3 reads CAISERGGTGTNRPAEAYGYTF. The CDR3 bases are TGTGCCATCAGTGAGCGGGGGGGAACAGGAACCAACCGCCCGGCAGAAGCATATGGCTACACCTTC.